The 22 T cell receptor beta chains presented below share a single source sample, sequenced in a study of blood T cell repertoires in COVID-19. Clones were read by immunoSEQ multiplex PCR, and TCRdb kept only the in-frame ones, dropping some. Among some 150,000 clones, over 80% were seen once, and the ten largest hold approximately 1.4%. Sequenced: peripheral blood. These receptors originate from a human donor in a cohort sampled during active COVID-19.

The gene calls are TRBV29-1 and TRBJ2-7; D is possibly TRBD2 (5 bases). V shed 3 bases and J shed 2 bases, with 11 bases lying between them. CDR3 length: 13 amino acids. Germline loops: CDR1 SQVTM, CDR2 ANQGSEA. CDR3 nucleotide sequence: TGCAGCGTTGAGGAGGTCGGAACCTACGAGCAGTACTTC. Its protein product is CSVEEVGTYEQYF.

V and J are TRBV12-3 or TRBV12-4 and TRBJ2-6; no firm D call. V dropped 8 bases and J dropped 0 bases, with 5 bases sitting between them. The CDR3 totals 13 residues. The CDR3 loop is CASGPSGANVLTF. For the CDR3, the DNA is TGTGCCAGCGGCCCCTCTGGGGCCAACGTCCTGACTTTC.

V is TRBV5-1 and J is TRBJ2-7, with D perhaps TRBD2 (5 bases). The CDR3 contains 13 residues. Germline V lookup: CDR1 SGHRS, CDR2 YFSETQ. The germline V and J ends were trimmed by 0 bases and 6 bases, with 10 bases remaining between them. The CDR3 reads CASSLASGSEQYF. CDR3 in DNA: TGCGCCAGCAGCTTGGCGTCGGGGAGCGAGCAGTACTTC. Full variable domain (outside the CDR3, taken from reference TRBV5-1 and TRBJ2-7): KAGVTQTPRYLIKTRGQQVTLSCSPISGHRSVSWYQQTPGQGLQFLFEYFSETQRNKGNFPGRFSGRQFSNSRSEMNVSTLELGDSALYLCASSLASGSEQYFGPGTRLTVT.

The chain employs TRBV29-1 and TRBJ2-3; TRBD2 aligns across 15 bases. The CDR3 length is 17 residues. CDR1 and CDR2 (germline): SQVTM, ANQGSEA. Losses at the gene ends were 2 bases for V and 5 bases for J; bases not matched to a gene: 8. CDR3 protein: CSVEKGLAGGSGDTQYF. In nucleotides, the CDR3 is TGCAGCGTTGAAAAGGGACTAGCGGGAGGTTCGGGAGATACGCAGTATTTT.

The chain employs TRBV11-2 and TRBJ2-7, with 7 positions matching TRBD1. CDR1 is SGHAT, CDR2 FQNNGV, per germline. The CDR3 runs 15 residues. Trimming at V came to 5 bases and at J to 0 bases, leaving 7 bases not matched to a gene. CDR3 sequence reads: CASSTDRQSSYEQYF. CDR3 bases: TGTGCCAGCAGCACGGACAGGCAAAGCTCCTACGAGCAGTACTTC.

V and J are TRBV9 and TRBJ2-2, with D possibly matching TRBD2 (6 bases). The germline V gene encodes CDR1 SGDLS and CDR2 YYNGEE. This CDR3 comprises 15 residues. The V end was cut by 1 base, the J end by 8 bases, with 15 bases between. CDR3 nucleotides: TGTGCCAGCAGCGTACTGAGCGGGTCTCGAGGGGAGCTGTTTTTT. This gives the protein CASSVLSGSRGELFF. The entire variable domain, with the rest obtained from reference TRBV9 and TRBJ2-2, is as follows: DSGVTQTPKHLITATGQRVTLRCSPRSGDLSVYWYQQSLDQGLQFLIQYYNGEERAKGNILERFSAQQFPDLHSELNLSSLELGDSALYFCASSVLSGSRGELFFGEGSRLTVL.

The table lists this clone with a few counts. V usage is TRBV7-2 and J usage is TRBJ2-7, with D possibly being TRBD1 (6 bases). V was trimmed by 3 bases and J by 9 bases, leaving 18 bases between them. Germline V gives CDR1 SGHTA, CDR2 FQGNSA. The CDR3 contains 14 residues. CDR3 sequence: CASSFGRSGAVQYF. The CDR3 nucleotides read TGTGCCAGCAGCTTTGGAAGATCAGGGGCTGTGCAGTACTTC.

The V and J genes are TRBV18 and TRBJ1-4; D is perhaps TRBD1 (5 bases). The CDR3 contains 17 residues. V lost 5 bases and J lost 1, with 17 bases in between. Per the germline V gene, CDR1 is KGHSH and CDR2 is LQKENI. This chain's CDR3 is CASSALAPGGTNEKLFF. The CDR3 coding sequence is TGTGCCAGCTCAGCCCTGGCGCCCGGGGGAACTAATGAAAAACTGTTTTTT.

The rearrangement uses TRBV28 and TRBJ2-7, with 8 positions matching TRBD2. The V gene end was trimmed by 3 bases and the J gene end by 0 bases; junction bases not matched to a gene: 13. Germline V lookup: CDR1 MDHEN, CDR2 SYDVKM. The CDR3 loop spans 18 amino acids. The CDR3 nucleotides are TGTGCCAGCAGTTTTGGCGGGAGGTTCCGTACCCGCTCCTACGAGCAGTACTTC. Amino acids: CASSFGGRFRTRSYEQYF.

The CDR3 protein is CASSSGYNEQFF. CDR3 nucleotides: TGTGCCAGCAGCTCCGGTTACAATGAGCAGTTCTTC. V and J are TRBV11-3 and TRBJ2-1; no firm D call. With 4 bases removed from V and 4 bases from J, the gap between germline ends came to 5 bases. The length of the CDR3 is 12 residues. CDR1 is SGHNT, CDR2 YENEEA, per germline. Together with reference TRBV11-3 and TRBJ2-1, the CDR3 gives the full variable domain: EAGVVQSPRYKIIEKKQPVAFWCNPISGHNTLYWYLQNLGQGPELLIRYENEEAVDDSQLPKDRFSAERLKGVDSTLKIQPAELGDSAVYLCASSSGYNEQFFGPGTRLTVL.

CDR3 DNA: TGTGCCACCCGGACAGCGAACACTGAAGCTTTCTTT. The encoded protein is CATRTANTEAFF. V gene TRBV24-1 combines with J gene TRBJ1-1; perhaps TRBD1 as D (6 bases). V dropped 9 bases and J dropped 1 base, with 8 bases sitting between them. The CDR3 has 12 amino acids. Germline assignment: CDR1 KGHDR and CDR2 SFDVKD.

The chain recombines TRBV11-2 with TRBJ2-7; D gene ambiguous. The CDR3 totals 12 residues. Looked up from germline, CDR1 is SGHAT and CDR2 is FQNNGV. Between the trimmed V and J ends, which lost 1 base and 4 bases, there was a span of 5 bases. In DNA form, the CDR3 reads TGTGCCAGCAGCTTAGTCCGTTACGAGCAGTACTTC. It specifies CASSLVRYEQYF.

This chain links TRBV5-5 with TRBJ2-5; maybe TRBD1 (6 bases). Germline V gene data show CDR1 as SGHKS and CDR2 as YYEKEE (reference sequence). The V end lost 4 bases, the J end lost 1 base, and 11 bases lay between the germline ends. CDR3 size: 14 residues. The CDR3 coding sequence is TGTGCCAGCAGCCAAACAGGGACCCAAGAGACCCAGTACTTC. This translates into CASSQTGTQETQYF.

DNA for the CDR3: TGTGCCAGTTATTTGCCGGGACAGTACTATGGCTACACCTTC. Protein product: CASYLPGQYYGYTF. This chain links TRBV28 with TRBJ1-2, with 7 positions matching TRBD1. The germline V gene encodes CDR1 MDHEN and CDR2 SYDVKM. V lost 9 bases to trimming and J lost 3 bases; unmatched junction nucleotides: 10. The length of the CDR3 is 14 residues.

This chain uses TRBV18 with TRBJ1-2; 8 nucleotides line up with TRBD1. Losses at the gene ends were 8 bases for V and 8 bases for J; bases not matched to a gene: 13. The CDR3 extends over 14 amino acids. Germline CDR1 is KGHSH and CDR2 is LQKENI. CDR3: CASGRDRGGYGYTF. CDR3 coding DNA: TGTGCCAGCGGCCGAGACAGGGGCGGTTACGGCTACACCTTC.

The sample holds one count of this clone. V gene TRBV19 combines with J gene TRBJ2-5; D perhaps matches TRBD1 (6 bases). The V end was cut by 5 bases, the J end by 5 bases, with 21 bases between. CDR1 is LNHDA, CDR2 SQIVND, per germline (reference sequence). The CDR3 is 16 amino acids. The CDR3 coding sequence is TGTGCCAGTAGTGCTCCAGGGGCCCGGCCTGGGGAGACCCAGTACTTC. Protein sequence: CASSAPGARPGETQYF.

The chain uses TRBV6-5 and TRBJ2-7; 9 bases match TRBD1. Looked up from germline, CDR1 is MNHEY and CDR2 is SVGAGI. The J segment lost 5 bases and the V segment lost 7 bases, leaving 12 bases of the junction unmatched. The length of the CDR3 is 15 residues. This CDR3 reads CASIPQGQGINEQYF. As DNA, the CDR3 is TGTGCCAGCATCCCTCAGGGACAGGGCATCAACGAGCAGTACTTC.

The rearrangement links TRBV12-5 to TRBJ1-3; TRBD1 matches at 7 bases. The germline V gene encodes CDR1 LGHNT and CDR2 FRNRAP. The CDR3 length is 18 residues. V lost 4 bases to trimming and J lost 3 bases; unmatched junction nucleotides: 15. CDR3 bases: TGTGCTAGTGGTTCCTTCCGAAGTGAGGGGGCATATGGAAACACCATATATTTT. Its protein is CASGSFRSEGAYGNTIYF.

This chain connects TRBV11-2 to TRBJ1-3, with D uncertain. Trimming took off 4 bases at V and 1 base at J, with 5 bases between the two ends. This CDR3 has 13 residues. Looked up from germline, CDR1 is SGHAT and CDR2 is FQNNGV. DNA of the CDR3: TGTGCCAGCAGCTCCACTTCTGGAAACACCATATATTTT. It is translated as CASSSTSGNTIYF.

The V and J genes are TRBV21-1 and TRBJ2-7; whether TRBD1, the table's D call, matches the DNA was not checked. TRBV21-1 constitutes a pseudogene. This CDR3 comprises 15 residues. For the CDR3, the DNA is TGTGCCAGCAGCAAAGCCGGGACAGACAAATACGAGCAGTACTTC. Its translation: CASSKAGTDKYEQYF.

The genes are TRBV6-5 and TRBJ2-7; D not certain. This CDR3 is built from 13 residues. The germline V gene encodes CDR1 MNHEY and CDR2 SVGAGI. Trimming left V 7 bases short and J 8 bases short, with 18 bases between. The chain's CDR3 is CASTEATGTKQYF. In nucleotides, the CDR3 is TGTGCCAGCACCGAGGCGACGGGTACGAAGCAGTACTTC.

This clone was picked up one time. The gene calls are TRBV20-1 and TRBJ2-1; D is possibly TRBD1 (6 bases). With 3 bases removed from V and 1 base from J, the gap between germline ends came to 10 bases. The CDR3 extends over 14 amino acids. Germline V gene lookup returns CDR1 DFQATT and CDR2 SNEGSKA (reference sequence). The CDR3 nucleotides read TGCAGTGCTAGTAGGCAGGGGTCCTACAATGAGCAGTTCTTC. Translation: CSASRQGSYNEQFF.